The clone carrying this T cell receptor beta chain is a singleton in its sample. Its target is not known. The data are from a study of OX40 agonist ivuxolimab in advanced cancers. Across the study: The dose-escalation group included hepatocellular carcinoma, melanoma, renal cell carcinoma and head and neck cancer.

Points from the study as a whole: Also showing low normalized T-cell clonal expansion were some of the nonresponders. The work left the antigen specificity of expanded peripheral T cells undetermined. CD8+ T cells averaged more expanded clones than CD4+.

TCRdb keeps only in-frame clones here, not all; method: immunoSEQ multiplex PCR. The repertoire holds 65,000 to 100,000 clones, with about 91% as singletons. The clonotype was recovered from an adult with an advanced solid tumor such as melanoma, head and neck, liver or kidney cancer. Specimen: CD4+ or CD8+ T cells sorted from blood, collected in a trial of the OX40 agonist ivuxolimab.

CDR3 sequence (DNA): TGTGCCAGCAGTCCGGGACTAGCGGGAGTGGATACGCAGTATTTT. The encoded protein is CASSPGLAGVDTQYF. This rearrangement joins TRBV6-1 to TRBJ2-3; 14 bases match TRBD2. The CDR3 is 15 residues long. V lost 5 bases to trimming and J lost 6 bases; unmatched junction nucleotides: 4. Germline V gene data show CDR1 as MNHNS and CDR2 as SASEGT.